The 14 T cell receptor beta chains below were found in one sample sequenced in a study of shared clonotypes between healthy human individuals. Method: immunoSEQ multiplex PCR; TCRdb's copy keeps in-frame clones and lacks some. Of fewer than 2.5 million clones in the sample, approximately 93% were seen once. Sequences were obtained from naive CD4+ T cells from PBMCs. Noted subset: CD45RA+ positively selected. The receptor source for this set is a man between 18 and 29 years old in good health. Some clones in this sample may be carry-over from other donors' samples.

As concerns this clone: The sample has other DNA sequences that encode this CDR3 too. The chain carries TRBV29-1 and TRBJ2-5; D is possibly TRBD2 (6 bases). Germline CDR1 reads SQVTM; CDR2 reads ANQGSEA. CDR3 length: 12 residues. Trimming cost V 4 bases and J 1 base, with 7 bases left between them. The CDR3 protein is CSVGGTQETQYF. The CDR3 DNA sequence: TGCAGCGTTGGCGGGACCCAAGAGACCCAGTACTTC.

This chain uses TRBV10-3 with TRBJ2-6; D may be TRBD1 (6 bases). Germline lookup yields CDR1 ENHRY and CDR2 SYGVKD. This CDR3 contains 16 residues. Trimming removed 7 bases from V and 2 bases from J, with 15 bases in between. DNA of the CDR3: TGTGCCATCACCCGGGACACCGGTGCTGGGGCCAACGTCCTGACTTTC. Its protein product is CAITRDTGAGANVLTF.

The chain employs TRBV9 and TRBJ2-7; 9 bases match TRBD1. V lost 1 base to trimming and J lost 5 bases; unmatched junction nucleotides: 7. Looked up from germline, CDR1 is SGDLS and CDR2 is YYNGEE. The CDR3 runs to 15 residues. CDR3 residues: CASSVPGQGNDEQYF. The CDR3 nucleotides are TGTGCCAGCAGCGTACCGGGACAGGGAAATGACGAGCAGTACTTC.

This chain connects TRBV30 to TRBJ2-5, with D uncertain. Germline V gene data show CDR1 as GTSNPN and CDR2 as SVGIG (reference sequence). The CDR3 is made up of 15 amino acids. The germline V and J ends were trimmed by 0 bases and 2 bases, with 13 bases remaining between them. The DNA of the CDR3 is TGTGCCTGGAGTGTGGGTCAGTCCCGTCAAGAGACCCAGTACTTC. The encoded protein is CAWSVGQSRQETQYF.

The gene calls are TRBV7-6 and TRBJ2-1; 7 bases are a match to TRBD2. V was pared by 3 bases and J by 4 bases, with 3 bases of the junction left unmatched. This CDR3 has 14 amino acids. In germline, CDR1 is SGHVS, CDR2 FNYEAQ. The CDR3 sequence: CASSFSGPYNEQFF. CDR3 sequence (DNA): TGTGCCAGCAGCTTTAGCGGGCCGTACAATGAGCAGTTCTTC. The whole variable domain, remainder taken from reference TRBV7-6 and TRBJ2-1, is GAGVSQSPRYKVTKRGQDVALRCDPISGHVSLYWYRQALGQGPEFLTYFNYEAQQDKSGLPNDRFSAERPEGSISTLTIQRTEQRDSAMYRCASSFSGPYNEQFFGPGTRLTVL.

The rearrangement uses TRBV6-5 and TRBJ2-5, with D possibly being TRBD1 (6 bases). Germline V gene lookup returns CDR1 MNHEY and CDR2 SVGAGI. V was clipped by 7 bases and J by 1 base, with 10 bases between them. This CDR3 has 13 residues. The CDR3 spells CASTRDTQETQYF. In DNA, the CDR3 is TGTGCCAGCACCAGGGACACCCAAGAGACCCAGTACTTC.

V is TRBV7-9 and J is TRBJ1-3; 8 bases map to TRBD1. J was trimmed by 4 bases and V by 5 bases; bases with no gene match: 10. The CDR3 length is 16 residues. Per germline, CDR1 SEHNR and CDR2 FQNEAQ (reference sequence). CDR3 DNA: TGTGCCAGCAGCCGCACTGACAGGGGCATGGGAAACACCATATATTTT. It specifies CASSRTDRGMGNTIYF.

The chain has TRBV28 and TRBJ2-2; 9 bases match TRBD2. The V gene's germline CDR1 is MDHEN and CDR2 SYDVKM. The V and J ends lost 6 bases and 5 bases, in that order; junction bases with no gene match: 10. The length of the CDR3 is 16 residues. CDR3 sequence (DNA): TGTGCCAGCAGCCGGCCCTGGACTAGCGTTACCGGGGAGCTGTTTTTT. Translating gives CASSRPWTSVTGELFF.

The table lists this clone with a count of one. The chain links TRBV25-1 to TRBJ2-2; unclear D gene. Germline lookup yields CDR1 MGHDK and CDR2 SYGVNS. Trimming stripped 6 bases from V and 1 base from J, with 6 bases between. The CDR3 runs to 13 residues. The DNA of the CDR3 is TGTGCCAGCAGGGAGATGAACACCGGGGAGCTGTTTTTT. Its translation: CASREMNTGELFF.

The gene calls are TRBV30 and TRBJ1-1, with a possible D match to TRBD1 (6 bases). Trimming cost V 0 bases and J 5 bases, with 19 bases left between them. The germline CDR1 and CDR2 sequences are GTSNPN and SVGIG (reference sequence). The CDR3 is 16 residues long. The CDR3 DNA follows: TGTGCCTGGAGTGTATCTTGGGGGCTGGCGGGAACTGAAGCTTTCTTT. Translating it yields CAWSVSWGLAGTEAFF.

V and J are TRBV4-3 and TRBJ1-4; TRBD1 might be the D (5 bases). The CDR3 totals 19 residues. With 3 bases removed from V and 0 bases from J, the gap between germline ends came to 20 bases. Germline values: CDR1 LGHNA, CDR2 YSLEER. CDR3 bases: TGCGCCAGCAGCCATAGCTATACGGGGACCCTTGCAACTAATGAAAAACTGTTTTTT. This sequence encodes CASSHSYTGTLATNEKLFF.

The chain couples TRBV5-6 to TRBJ1-4, with a tentative D call TRBD1 (5 bases). The germline gives CDR1 SGHDT, CDR2 YYEEEE. The CDR3 covers 16 residues. The V end lost 5 bases, the J end lost 0 bases, and 14 bases lay between the germline ends. The chain's CDR3 is CASSGGGSATNEKLFF. CDR3 nucleotide sequence: TGTGCCAGCAGTGGGGGAGGGTCGGCAACTAATGAAAAACTGTTTTTT.

The genes are TRBV7-9 and TRBJ1-2; D gene uncertain. With 5 bases removed from V and 4 bases from J, the gap between germline ends came to 17 bases. The CDR3 is made up of 15 amino acids. The germline gives CDR1 SEHNR, CDR2 FQNEAQ (reference sequence). CDR3 bases: TGTGCCAGCAGCCCCCGTTCCGAATCGGTCTATGGCTACACCTTC. Translated, it gives CASSPRSESVYGYTF.

As to this clone: Other nucleotide sequences in the sample specify the same CDR3. This rearrangement joins TRBV7-9 to TRBJ1-4; D is unclear. V was clipped by 5 bases and J by 7 bases, with 8 bases between them. The germline V gene has CDR1 SEHNR and CDR2 FQNEAQ (reference sequence). This CDR3 has 12 amino acids. Here the CDR3 reads CASSQGGEKLFF. DNA of the CDR3: TGTGCCAGCAGCCAAGGAGGTGAAAAACTGTTTTTT.